This paragraph reports one T cell receptor beta chain. The junction does not match germline at one end; this may be a read error. The data derive from a study of breast tumors, draining lymph nodes, adjacent tissues. The lymph nodes were axillary draining lymph nodes from breast cancer patients. TCRdb analysed the multiplex PCR reads with MiXCR anew, one entry per CDR3 protein. The sample shows around 140,000 distinct CDR3 sequences, 30% to 35% of them seen only once. Sequencing was carried out using axillary lymph node tissue. This clonotype originated in a female donor with breast cancer. Some clones in this sample may be carry-over from other donors' samples.

CDR3 in amino acids: CASSGDLRESPLRF. CDR3 nucleotide sequence: TGTGCCAGCAGTGGGGACCTAAGGGAATCACCCCTCCGCTTT. The chain links TRBV6-1 to TRBJ1-6; D is perhaps TRBD1 (5 bases). This CDR3 is 14 amino acids long. Germline V CDR1 and CDR2: MNHNS, SASEGT.